The clone carrying this T cell receptor (beta chain) was counted a single time. Its cognate antigen is unknown. The libraries were made with immunoSEQ v3. Each library reached about 2 million read pairs, or roughly 5-6 million at deep level. The data were produced by immunoSEQ multiplex PCR, yet TCRdb's version contains in-frame clones alone and is incomplete. Here the sample spans about 50,000 clones, 70% to 80% being singletons. This CDR3 spans 16 amino acids. Trimming stripped 3 bases from V and 6 bases from J, with 19 bases between. Germline V gene data show CDR1 as MRHNA and CDR2 as SNTAGT. The sample originates from a study of TIL therapy for anti-PD-1-resistant metastatic lung cancer. Looking at the study overall: Progressing patients received lymphodepletion, expanded TIL infusion and IL-2. Overall study results and limits: Treatment-naive, never-smoker and oncogene-addicted patients were overrepresented in this highly selected cohort.

Time point: pre-treatment sample, taken before nivolumab and TIL therapy. This clonotype originated in a woman between 30 and 80 years old with non-small cell lung cancer. Sequences were derived from blood, sampled at baseline. The chain combines TRBV6-4 with TRBJ2-3; TRBD1 might be the D (5 bases). CDR3: CASSDWGDTNMDTQYF. The CDR3 DNA sequence: TGTGCCAGCAGTGATTGGGGCGACACAAATATGGATACGCAGTATTTT.